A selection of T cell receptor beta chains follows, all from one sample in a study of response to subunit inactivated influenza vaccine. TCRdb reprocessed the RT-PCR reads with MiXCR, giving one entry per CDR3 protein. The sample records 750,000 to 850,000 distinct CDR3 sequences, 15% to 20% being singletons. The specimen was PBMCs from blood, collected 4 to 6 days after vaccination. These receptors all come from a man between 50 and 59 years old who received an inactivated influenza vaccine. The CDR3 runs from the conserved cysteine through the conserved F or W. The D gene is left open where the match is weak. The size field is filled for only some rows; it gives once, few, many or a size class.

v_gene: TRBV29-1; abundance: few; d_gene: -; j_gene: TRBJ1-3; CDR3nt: TGCAGCGTTGAAGATCTCTCGGACAAGGTTGGATACACCATATATTTT; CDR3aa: CSVEDLSDKVGYTIYF
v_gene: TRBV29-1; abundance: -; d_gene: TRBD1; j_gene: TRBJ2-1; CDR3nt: TGCAGCGTTGAGGGACAGGGGGCTTACAATGAGCAGTTCTTC; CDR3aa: CSVEGQGAYNEQFF
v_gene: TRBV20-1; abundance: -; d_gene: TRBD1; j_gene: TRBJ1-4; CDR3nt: TGCAGTGCTGCTTTCGGACAGGGAAATGAAAAACTGTTTTTT; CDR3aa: CSAAFGQGNEKLFF
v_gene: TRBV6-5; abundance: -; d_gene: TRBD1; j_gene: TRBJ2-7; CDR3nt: TGTGCCAGCAGCTACAGACAGGGAAACCAGTACTTC; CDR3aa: CASSYRQGNQYF
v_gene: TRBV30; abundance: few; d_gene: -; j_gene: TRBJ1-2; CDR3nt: TGTGCCTGGAGTTTCGGACTTAACTATGGCTACACCTTC; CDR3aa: CAWSFGLNYGYTF
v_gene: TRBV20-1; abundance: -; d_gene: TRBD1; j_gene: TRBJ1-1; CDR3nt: TGCAGTGCTAGACTGACAGGGGGCGAAGCTTTCTTT; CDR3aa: CSARLTGGEAFF
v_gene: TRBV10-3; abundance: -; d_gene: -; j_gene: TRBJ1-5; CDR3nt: TGTGCCATCAGTGAGTCAGGGGACCGCAATCAGCCCCAGCATTTT; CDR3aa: CAISESGDRNQPQHF
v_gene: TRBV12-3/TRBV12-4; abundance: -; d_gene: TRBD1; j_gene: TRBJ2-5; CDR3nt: TGTGCCAGCAGTCCTATTAGGGGGCGCCGAGAGACCCAGTACTTC; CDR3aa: CASSPIRGRRETQYF
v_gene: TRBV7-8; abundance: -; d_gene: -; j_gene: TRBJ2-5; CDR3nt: TGTGCCAGCAGCTTAGGCGGACGGGAACCGTACTTC; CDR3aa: CASSLGGREPYF
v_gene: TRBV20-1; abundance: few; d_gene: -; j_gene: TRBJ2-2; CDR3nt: TGCAGTGCTAGGGATGTCGGTACCGGGGAGCTGTTTTTT; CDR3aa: CSARDVGTGELFF
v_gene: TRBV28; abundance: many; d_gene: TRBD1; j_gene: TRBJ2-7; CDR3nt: TGTGCCAGCAGTTCTATTTTCGGGACAGGGGAGCAGTACTTC; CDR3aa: CASSSIFGTGEQYF
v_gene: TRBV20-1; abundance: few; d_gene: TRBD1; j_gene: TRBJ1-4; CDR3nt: TGCAGTGCGGCTCCCGGGACAGTTAATGAAAAACTGTTTTTT; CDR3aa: CSAAPGTVNEKLFF
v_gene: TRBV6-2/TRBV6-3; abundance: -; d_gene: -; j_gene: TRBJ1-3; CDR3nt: TGTGCCAGCAGTTACTCAGCGCCCCAAGATTTCTCTGGAAACACCATATATTTT; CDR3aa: CASSYSAPQDFSGNTIYF
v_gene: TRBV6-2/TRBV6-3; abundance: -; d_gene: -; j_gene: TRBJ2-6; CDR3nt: TGTGCCAGCAAAACCACCGGCCGTTCCTCTGGGGCCAACGTCCTGACTTTC; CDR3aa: CASKTTGRSSGANVLTF
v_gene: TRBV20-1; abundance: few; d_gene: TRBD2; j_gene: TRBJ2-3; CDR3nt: TGCAGTGCCAAGACTAGCGGGATCACAGATACGCAGTATTTT; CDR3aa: CSAKTSGITDTQYF
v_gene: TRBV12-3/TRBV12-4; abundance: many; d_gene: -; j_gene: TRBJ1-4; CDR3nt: TGTGCCAGCAATTACGGGGGGCCCACTAATGAAAAACTGTTTTTT; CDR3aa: CASNYGGPTNEKLFF
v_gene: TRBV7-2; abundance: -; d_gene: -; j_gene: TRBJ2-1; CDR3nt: TGTGCCAGCAGCTTAGAGTTTGGCAAGCAGTTCTTC; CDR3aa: CASSLEFGKQFF
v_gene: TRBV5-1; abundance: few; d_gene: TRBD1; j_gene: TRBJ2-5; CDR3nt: TGCGCCAGCAGCCTCCGGGACAGGGCGAAGACCCAGTACTTC; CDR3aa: CASSLRDRAKTQYF
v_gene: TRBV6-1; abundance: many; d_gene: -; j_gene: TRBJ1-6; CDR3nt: TGTGCCAGCAGTGAACGGGACACCGGCTATTCACCCCTCCACTTT; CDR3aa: CASSERDTGYSPLHF
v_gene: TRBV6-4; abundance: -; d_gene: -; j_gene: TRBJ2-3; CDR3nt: TGTGCCAGCAGTACACAGATTTCTAGCACAGATACGCAGTATTTT; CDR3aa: CASSTQISSTDTQYF
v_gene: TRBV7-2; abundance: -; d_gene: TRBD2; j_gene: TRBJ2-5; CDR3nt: TGTGCCAGCAGCCTCCCGGGGGGTGCCCAGTACTTC; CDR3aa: CASSLPGGAQYF
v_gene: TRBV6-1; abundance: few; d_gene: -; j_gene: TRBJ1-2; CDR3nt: TGTGCCAGCAGTGAAGCAGGACAGAGGGATGGCTACACCTTC; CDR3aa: CASSEAGQRDGYTF
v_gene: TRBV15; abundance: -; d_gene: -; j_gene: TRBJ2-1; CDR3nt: TGTGCCACCAGCAGAGGAAAGGATAATGAGCAGTTCTTC; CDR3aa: CATSRGKDNEQFF
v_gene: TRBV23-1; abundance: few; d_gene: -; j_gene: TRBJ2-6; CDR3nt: TGCGCCAACTACAGCCTCTCTGGGGCCAACGTCCTGACTTTC; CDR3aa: CANYSLSGANVLTF
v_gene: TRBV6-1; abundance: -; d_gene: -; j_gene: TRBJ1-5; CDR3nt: TGTGCCAGCAGTGAAGCACAGTATAGCAATCAGCCCCAGCATTTT; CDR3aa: CASSEAQYSNQPQHF
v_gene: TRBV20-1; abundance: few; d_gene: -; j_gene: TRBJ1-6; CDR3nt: TGCAGTGCTGGGGTCGGTGATAATTCACCCCTCCACTTT; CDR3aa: CSAGVGDNSPLHF
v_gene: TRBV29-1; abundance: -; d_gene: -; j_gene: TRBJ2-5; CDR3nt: TGCAGCTATTTCAGGGATGAGGAGACCCAGTACTTC; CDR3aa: CSYFRDEETQYF
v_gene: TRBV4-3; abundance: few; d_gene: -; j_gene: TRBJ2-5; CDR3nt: TGCGCCAGCAGCCAAGATCTAAAACCGTGGATCGGGACCCAGTACTTC; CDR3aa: CASSQDLKPWIGTQYF
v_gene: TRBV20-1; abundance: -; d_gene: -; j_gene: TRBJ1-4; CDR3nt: TGCAGTGCTAGCCCCACCGGTGGAGAAGGCATAAGATCTCTAGAAAAACTGTTTTTT; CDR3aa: CSASPTGGEGIRSLEKLFF
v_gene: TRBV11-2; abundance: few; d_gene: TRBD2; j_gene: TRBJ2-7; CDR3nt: TGTGCCAGCAGCTTATCCCGGACTAGCGGGGTGAGCTCCTACGAGCAGTACTTC; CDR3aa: CASSLSRTSGVSSYEQYF
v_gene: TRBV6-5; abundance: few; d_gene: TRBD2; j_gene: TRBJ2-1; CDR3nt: TGTGCCAGCAGCCCTAGCGGGGGGGCTCAATTCTTC; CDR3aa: CASSPSGGAQFF
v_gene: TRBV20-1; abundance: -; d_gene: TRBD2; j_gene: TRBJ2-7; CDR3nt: TGCAGTGCTAGTCGAGGGACTAGGATGTACGAGCAGTACTTC; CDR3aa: CSASRGTRMYEQYF
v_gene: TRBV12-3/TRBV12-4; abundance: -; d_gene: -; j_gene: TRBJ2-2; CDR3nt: TGTGCCAGCAGTTTTGGGACTCCCAACACCGGGGAGCTGTTTTTT; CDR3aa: CASSFGTPNTGELFF
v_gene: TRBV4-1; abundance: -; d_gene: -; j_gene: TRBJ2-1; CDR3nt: TGCGCCAGCAGCCAATCCCTAGCGACAAGCTCCTACAATGAGCAGTTCTTC; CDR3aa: CASSQSLATSSYNEQFF
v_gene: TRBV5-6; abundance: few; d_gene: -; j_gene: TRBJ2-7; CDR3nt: TGTGCCAGCAGCTTTGTAGGTATCTACGAGCAGTACTTC; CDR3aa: CASSFVGIYEQYF
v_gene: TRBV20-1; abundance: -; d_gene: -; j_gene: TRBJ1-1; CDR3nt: TGCAGTGCTAAACACAGCATGAACACTGAAGCTTTCTTT; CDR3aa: CSAKHSMNTEAFF
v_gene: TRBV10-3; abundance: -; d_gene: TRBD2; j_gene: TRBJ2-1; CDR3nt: TGTGCCATCAGAACTAGCGGGAGCTCCTACAATGAGCAGTTCTTC; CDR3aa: CAIRTSGSSYNEQFF
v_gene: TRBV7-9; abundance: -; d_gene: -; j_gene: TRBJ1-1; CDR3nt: TGTGCCAGCAGCTCGGGCCCCAAGACTCCCCACACTGAAGCTTTCTTT; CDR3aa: CASSSGPKTPHTEAFF
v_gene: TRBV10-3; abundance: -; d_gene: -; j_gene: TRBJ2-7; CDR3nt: TGTGCCATCAGTGAGCGAACAGGGGGGGTTTACGAGCAGTACTTC; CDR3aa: CAISERTGGVYEQYF
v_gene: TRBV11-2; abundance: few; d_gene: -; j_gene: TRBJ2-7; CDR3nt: TGTGCCAGCAGCTTGACGGGACCAATATCCTACGAGCAGTACTTC; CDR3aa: CASSLTGPISYEQYF
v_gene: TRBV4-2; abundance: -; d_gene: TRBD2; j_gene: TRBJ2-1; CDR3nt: TGTGCCAGCAGCCAAGATAGACTAGCTGCCAACTCCCACAATGAGCAGTTCTTC; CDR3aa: CASSQDRLAANSHNEQFF
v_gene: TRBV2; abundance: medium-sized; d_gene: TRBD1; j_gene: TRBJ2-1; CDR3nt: TGTGCCAGCAGTACGGACAGGGGGATCAATGAGCAGTTCTTC; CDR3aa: CASSTDRGINEQFF